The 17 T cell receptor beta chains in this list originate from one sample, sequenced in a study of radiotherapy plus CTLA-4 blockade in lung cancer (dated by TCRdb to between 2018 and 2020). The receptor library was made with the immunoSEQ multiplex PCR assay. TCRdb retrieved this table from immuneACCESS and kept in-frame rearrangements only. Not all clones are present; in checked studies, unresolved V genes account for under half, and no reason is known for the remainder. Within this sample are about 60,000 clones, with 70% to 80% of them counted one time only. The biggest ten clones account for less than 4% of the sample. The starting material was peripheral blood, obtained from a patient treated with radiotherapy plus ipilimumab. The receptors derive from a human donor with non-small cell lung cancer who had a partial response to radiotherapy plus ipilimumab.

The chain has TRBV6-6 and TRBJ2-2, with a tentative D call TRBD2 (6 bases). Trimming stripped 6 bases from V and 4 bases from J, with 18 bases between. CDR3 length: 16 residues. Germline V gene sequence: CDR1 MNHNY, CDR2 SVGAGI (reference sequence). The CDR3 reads CASSRSGGDVTGELFF. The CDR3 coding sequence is TGTGCCAGCAGCCGAAGTGGCGGGGATGTCACCGGGGAGCTGTTTTTT.

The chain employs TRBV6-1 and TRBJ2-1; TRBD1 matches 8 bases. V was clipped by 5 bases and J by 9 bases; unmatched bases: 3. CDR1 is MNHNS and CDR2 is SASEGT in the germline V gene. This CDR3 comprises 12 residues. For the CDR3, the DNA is TGTGCCAGCAGTCGGACAGGGATTGAGCAGTTCTTC. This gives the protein CASSRTGIEQFF.

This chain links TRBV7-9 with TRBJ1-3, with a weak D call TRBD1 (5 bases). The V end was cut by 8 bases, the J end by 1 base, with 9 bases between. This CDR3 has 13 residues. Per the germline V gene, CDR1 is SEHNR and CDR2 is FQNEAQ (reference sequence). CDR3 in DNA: TGTGCCAGCGGCCAGGGATCTGGAAACACCATATATTTT. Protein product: CASGQGSGNTIYF.

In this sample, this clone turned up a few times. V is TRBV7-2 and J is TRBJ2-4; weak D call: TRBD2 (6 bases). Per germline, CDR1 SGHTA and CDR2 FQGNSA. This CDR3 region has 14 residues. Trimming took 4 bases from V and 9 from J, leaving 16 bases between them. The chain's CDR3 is CASSSPGGSPIQYF. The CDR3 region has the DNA TGTGCCAGCAGCTCACCTGGAGGGTCACCCATTCAGTACTTC. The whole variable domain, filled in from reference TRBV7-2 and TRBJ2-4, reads GAGVSQSPSNKVTEKGKDVELRCDPISGHTALYWYRQSLGQGLEFLIYFQGNSAPDKSGLPSDRFSAERTGGSVSTLTIQRTQQEDSAVYLCASSSPGGSPIQYFGAGTRLSVL.

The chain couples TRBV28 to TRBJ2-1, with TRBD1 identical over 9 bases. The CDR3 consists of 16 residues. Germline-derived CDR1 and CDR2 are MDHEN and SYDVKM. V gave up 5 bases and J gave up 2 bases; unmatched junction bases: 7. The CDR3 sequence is CASSPTDRGPYNEQFF. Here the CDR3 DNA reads TGTGCCAGCAGTCCAACGGACAGGGGTCCCTACAATGAGCAGTTCTTC. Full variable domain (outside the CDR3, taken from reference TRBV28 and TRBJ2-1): DVKVTQSSRYLVKRTGEKVFLECVQDMDHENMFWYRQDPGLGLRLIYFSYDVKMKEKGDIPEGYSVSREKKERFSLILESASTNQTSMYLCASSPTDRGPYNEQFFGPGTRLTVL.

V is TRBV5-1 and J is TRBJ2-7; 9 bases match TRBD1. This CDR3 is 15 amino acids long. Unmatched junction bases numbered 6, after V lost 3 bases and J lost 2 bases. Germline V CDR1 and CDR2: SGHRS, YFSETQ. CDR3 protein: CASSSGTGSTYEQYF. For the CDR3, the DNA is TGCGCCAGCAGCTCCGGGACAGGGTCCACCTACGAGCAGTACTTC.

CDR3 loop: CASSIGLQGNNEQFF. The CDR3 bases are TGTGCCAGTAGTATCGGCCTTCAGGGGAACAATGAGCAGTTCTTC. This sequence joins TRBV19 and TRBJ2-1; the D gene is possibly TRBD1 (6 bases). V was trimmed by 3 bases and J by 5 bases, leaving 14 bases between them. This CDR3 region has 15 residues. Germline V lookup: CDR1 LNHDA, CDR2 SQIVND (reference sequence).

CDR3 sequence: CASSLDELGRETQYF. As DNA, the CDR3 is TGTGCCAGCAGCTTAGATGAGCTGGGGAGAGAGACCCAGTACTTC. This rearrangement joins TRBV7-8 to TRBJ2-5; maybe TRBD2 (5 bases). The CDR3 is 15 residues long. V was shortened by 1 base and J by 4 bases, with 13 bases between the two germline ends. In germline, CDR1 is SGHVS, CDR2 FQNEAQ.

The CDR3 reads CASSQTDRGQLGHGYTF. The CDR3 bases are TGCGCCAGCAGCCAGACGGACAGGGGGCAATTAGGGCATGGCTACACCTTC. The chain has TRBV4-3 and TRBJ1-2; 11 bases are shared with TRBD1. V trimming: 3 bases; J trimming: 6 bases; junction bases outside the gene matches: 12. The CDR3 has 17 residues. Germline V gene sequence: CDR1 LGHNA, CDR2 YSLEER.

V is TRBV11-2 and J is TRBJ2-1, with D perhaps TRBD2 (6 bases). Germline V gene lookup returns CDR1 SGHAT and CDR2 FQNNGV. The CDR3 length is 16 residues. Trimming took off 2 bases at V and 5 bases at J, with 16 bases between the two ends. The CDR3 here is CASSLSRKGEDNEQFF. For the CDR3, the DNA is TGTGCCAGCAGCTTATCACGGAAAGGGGAGGACAATGAGCAGTTCTTC.

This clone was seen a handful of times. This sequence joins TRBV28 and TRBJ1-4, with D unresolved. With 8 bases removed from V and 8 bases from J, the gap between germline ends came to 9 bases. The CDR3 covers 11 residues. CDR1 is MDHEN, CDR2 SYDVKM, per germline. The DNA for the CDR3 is TGTGCCAGCCTTCGTGGCGAAAAACTGTTTTTT. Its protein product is CASLRGEKLFF.

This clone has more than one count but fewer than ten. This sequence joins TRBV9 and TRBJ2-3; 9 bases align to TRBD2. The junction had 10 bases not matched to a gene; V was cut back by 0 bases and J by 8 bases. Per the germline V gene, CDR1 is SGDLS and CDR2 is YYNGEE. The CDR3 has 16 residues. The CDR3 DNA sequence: TGTGCCAGCAGCGTAGGGGCTAGCGGGGTGGAAGTTACGCAGTATTTT. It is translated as CASSVGASGVEVTQYF.

CDR3 bases: TGCGCCAGCAGCCACCGGACAGGGCAAAGCTACGAGCAGTACTTC. Translating gives CASSHRTGQSYEQYF. The chain recombines TRBV4-1 with TRBJ2-7; 8 nucleotides agree with TRBD1. Germline V gives CDR1 MGHRA, CDR2 YSYEKL. This CDR3 contains 15 residues. V gave up 3 bases and J gave up 3 bases; unmatched junction bases: 7.

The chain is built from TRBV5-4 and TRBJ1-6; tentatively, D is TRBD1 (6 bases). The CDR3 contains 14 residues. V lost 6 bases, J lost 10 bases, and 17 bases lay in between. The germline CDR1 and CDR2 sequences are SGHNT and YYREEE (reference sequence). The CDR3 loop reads CASTRELRGSPLHF. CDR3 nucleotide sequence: TGTGCCAGCACCCGGGAACTAAGGGGGTCACCCCTCCACTTT.

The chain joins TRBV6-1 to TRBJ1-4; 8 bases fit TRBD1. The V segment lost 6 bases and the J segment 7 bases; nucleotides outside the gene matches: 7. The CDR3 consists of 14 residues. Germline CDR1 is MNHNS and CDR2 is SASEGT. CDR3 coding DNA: TGTGCCAGCAGCCTAGACAGGGGTCTTGAAAAACTGTTTTTT. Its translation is CASSLDRGLEKLFF.

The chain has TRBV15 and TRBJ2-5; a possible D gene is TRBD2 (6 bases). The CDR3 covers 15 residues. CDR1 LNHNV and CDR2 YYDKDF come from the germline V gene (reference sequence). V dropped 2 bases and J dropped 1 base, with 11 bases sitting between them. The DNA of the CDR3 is TGTGCCACCAGCAGAAGACACGGGGGCCAAGAGACCCAGTACTTC. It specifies CATSRRHGGQETQYF.

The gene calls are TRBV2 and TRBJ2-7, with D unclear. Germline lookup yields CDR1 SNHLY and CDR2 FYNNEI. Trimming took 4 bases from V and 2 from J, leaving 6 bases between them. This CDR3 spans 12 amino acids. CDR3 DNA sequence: TGTGCCAGCAGTGGAGAGGCCTACGAGCAGTACTTC. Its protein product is CASSGEAYEQYF.